One and the same sample provided the 32 T cell receptor beta chains below, sequenced in a study of T cells in tumors after PD-1 blockade. Clones were sequenced by immunoSEQ multiplex PCR, and TCRdb holds only the in-frame ones, with some missing. The top ten hold about 25% of the sample, which has more than 11,000 clones, nearly 85% seen once. Here the sequenced sample was PBMCs, taken after anti-PD-1 treatment. The receptor set was obtained from a human donor with basal cell carcinoma.

The chain recombines TRBV4-2 with TRBJ2-5; 9 bases fit TRBD2. V trimming: 0 bases; J trimming: 7 bases; junction bases outside the gene matches: 9. Germline loops: CDR1 LGHNA, CDR2 YNFKEQ. This CDR3 region has 16 residues. The CDR3, as DNA: TGTGCCAGCAGCCAAGATAGTAGCGGGGGTCTAGGGACCCAGTACTTC. Residues: CASSQDSSGGLGTQYF.

The CDR3 bases are TGTGCCAGCAGCGTAGCTATGGTAGATACGCAGTATTTT. It is translated as CASSVAMVDTQYF. V gene TRBV9 combines with J gene TRBJ2-3; D is unclear. Trimming took off 0 bases at V and 5 bases at J, with 7 bases between the two ends. The CDR3 totals 13 residues. CDR1 and CDR2 (germline): SGDLS, YYNGEE.

The chain couples TRBV28 to TRBJ1-1; 10 bases line up with TRBD1. CDR1 MDHEN and CDR2 SYDVKM come from the germline V gene. The ends lost 3 bases at V and 0 bases at J; junction bases unmatched: 7. This CDR3 region has 17 residues. The DNA for the CDR3 is TGTGCCAGCAGTTTCCCAGGACAGGGGGTCCTGAACACTGAAGCTTTCTTT. It is translated as CASSFPGQGVLNTEAFF.

The chain recombines TRBV30 with TRBJ2-5, with 12 bases aligning to TRBD2. The last part of the DNA fits TRBJ2-7 better; the J call may be wrong. Germline loops: CDR1 GTSNPN, CDR2 SVGIG (reference sequence). CDR3 length equals 16 residues. The CDR3 DNA follows: TGTGCCTGGAGGGCCCGGACTAGCGGGACCCCCTACGAGCAGTACTTC. This gives the protein CAWRARTSGTPYEQYF.

The rearrangement uses TRBV9 and TRBJ1-1, with TRBD1 matching over 8 bases. CDR1 SGDLS and CDR2 YYNGEE come from the germline V gene. The CDR3 has 15 amino acids. V dropped 0 bases and J dropped 4; count of bases not matched to a gene: 5. In DNA, the CDR3 is TGTGCCAGCAGCGTAGTAGGACAGGGCGCCACTGAAGCTTTCTTT. The encoded protein is CASSVVGQGATEAFF.

V and J are TRBV29-1 and TRBJ2-1, with D maybe TRBD2 (6 bases). V was pared by 3 bases and J by 6 bases, with 15 bases between. The V gene's germline CDR1 is SQVTM and CDR2 ANQGSEA. This CDR3 is built from 14 residues. This chain's CDR3 is CSVDRDWGSNEQFF. In DNA form, the CDR3 reads TGCAGCGTTGATAGGGACTGGGGATCCAATGAGCAGTTCTTC.

V usage is TRBV5-5 and J usage is TRBJ2-7, with TRBD1 matching 11 bases. The CDR3 sequence is 17 residues long. Germline-derived CDR1 and CDR2 are SGHKS and YYEKEE (reference sequence). The trim removed 0 bases at V and 1 base at J, leaving 6 bases unmatched. The CDR3 loop is CASSLVVRDRGSYEQYF. The CDR3 coding sequence is TGTGCCAGCAGCTTGGTGGTAAGGGACAGGGGGTCCTACGAGCAGTACTTC.

The CDR3 sequence: CASLGKDRERPMNTEAFF. CDR3 DNA: TGTGCCAGCTTGGGGAAGGACAGGGAGAGACCCATGAACACTGAAGCTTTCTTT. The chain uses TRBV2 and TRBJ1-1; 8 nucleotides line up with TRBD1. CDR1 and CDR2 (germline): SNHLY, FYNNEI. The CDR3 covers 18 residues. Trimming cost V 8 bases and J 0 bases; bases outside gene matches: 17.

The chain recombines TRBV3-1 (or the pseudogene TRBV3-2) with TRBJ1-3; D remains unclear. CDR1 and CDR2 (germline): LGHDT, YNNKEL (reference sequence). The V and J ends lost 4 bases and 2 bases respectively, with 12 bases between them. This CDR3 has 15 amino acids. CDR3 amino acids: CASSPPTGTGNTIYF. CDR3 nucleotides: TGTGCCAGCAGCCCGCCAACGGGTACTGGAAACACCATATATTTT.

The chain is built from TRBV2 and TRBJ1-2, with 10 bases aligning to TRBD1. This CDR3 comprises 14 residues. V shed 6 bases, J shed 7 bases, and the junction held 8 bases outside the gene matches. The germline CDR1 and CDR2 sequences are SNHLY and FYNNEI. The CDR3 here is CASSALGTGVGYTF. The CDR3 DNA sequence: TGTGCCAGCAGCGCCCTGGGGACAGGGGTTGGCTACACCTTC. The full variable domain, completed using reference TRBV2 and TRBJ1-2, is EPEVTQTPSHQVTQMGQEVILRCVPISNHLYFYWYRQILGQKVEFLVSFYNNEISEKSEIFDDQFSVERPDGSNFTLKIRSTKLEDSAMYFCASSALGTGVGYTFGSGTRLTVV.

The rearrangement uses TRBV6-5 and TRBJ2-5; D ambiguous. V lost 7 bases and J 0 bases, leaving 15 bases between the germline ends. Germline CDR1 reads MNHEY; CDR2 reads SVGAGI. The CDR3 consists of 15 residues. CDR3 loop: CASTSRRTNQETQYF. CDR3 in DNA: TGTGCCAGCACCTCTCGTCGCACCAACCAAGAGACCCAGTACTTC.

The chain carries TRBV18 and TRBJ2-1, with TRBD2 as a possible D gene (5 bases). CDR1 and CDR2 (germline): KGHSH, LQKENI. The germline V and J ends were trimmed by 0 bases and 8 bases, with 20 bases remaining between them. The CDR3 contains 17 residues. CDR3 residues: CASSPPRGPGIFHEQFF. The CDR3 DNA reads as TGTGCCAGCTCACCACCTCGGGGTCCGGGGATTTTCCATGAGCAGTTCTTC.

This clone has a single count. The gene calls are TRBV18 and TRBJ1-2; D may be TRBD1 (5 bases). The CDR3 is made up of 13 amino acids. Germline V lookup: CDR1 KGHSH, CDR2 LQKENI. V shed 3 bases and J shed 2 bases, with 7 bases lying between them. CDR3 protein: CASSPDRNYGYTF. CDR3 coding DNA: TGTGCCAGCTCACCCGACAGAAACTATGGCTACACCTTC.

The chain is built from TRBV4-2 and TRBJ1-2; no clear D gene. V lost 0 bases to trimming and J lost 6 bases, with 20 bases between them. The CDR3 loop spans 17 amino acids. From germline, CDR1 is LGHNA and CDR2 YNFKEQ. CDR3 residues: CASSQDLGLGLENGYTF. DNA for the CDR3: TGTGCCAGCAGCCAAGACCTTGGGCTCGGGCTGGAAAATGGCTACACCTTC.

The table lists this clone with a few counts. The J gene is TRBJ2-7, the V gene TRBV28, with D hard to call. Trimming shortened V by 3 bases and J by 6 bases, and 6 bases separated the two germline ends. CDR1 is MDHEN, CDR2 SYDVKM, per germline. CDR3 size: 11 residues. The CDR3: CASSFSAEQYF. CDR3 DNA sequence: TGTGCCAGCAGTTTTTCGGCCGAGCAGTACTTC.

This rearrangement joins TRBV12-3 or TRBV12-4 to TRBJ1-5; D gene uncertain. V gave up 0 bases and J gave up 6 bases, with 3 bases separating them. CDR3 length equals 12 residues. CDR3: CASSLARQPQHF. In DNA, the CDR3 is TGTGCCAGCAGTTTAGCGCGTCAGCCCCAGCATTTT.

The chain couples TRBV3-1 (or the pseudogene TRBV3-2) to TRBJ2-7; D unresolved. The CDR3 sequence is 12 residues long. V dropped 1 base and J dropped 4 bases, with 5 bases sitting between them. CDR1 LGHDT and CDR2 YNNKEL come from the germline V gene (reference sequence). The CDR3 DNA reads TGTGCCAGCAGCCAAGTGGGTTACGAGCAGTACTTC. Protein: CASSQVGYEQYF.

The V call is TRBV18, the J call TRBJ1-1, with TRBD1 matching 8 bases. Germline-derived CDR1 and CDR2 are KGHSH and LQKENI. Trimming removed 2 bases from V and 5 bases from J; junction bases left unmatched: 10. This CDR3 is built from 16 residues. CDR3 in amino acids: CASSPMGRGLGTEAFF. CDR3 in DNA: TGTGCCAGCTCACCAATGGGCAGGGGGCTTGGGACTGAAGCTTTCTTT.

There are a few counts of this clone. This chain connects TRBV30 to TRBJ1-2; D call uncertain. V lost 0 bases to trimming and J lost 8 bases, with 10 bases between them. CDR3 length: 12 amino acids. CDR1 GTSNPN and CDR2 SVGIG come from the germline V gene (reference sequence). CDR3: CAWSVGLKGYTF. The CDR3 bases are TGTGCCTGGAGTGTAGGCTTGAAGGGCTACACCTTC.

The table lists this clone with a few counts. The chain links TRBV5-4 to TRBJ1-2, with 9 bases matching TRBD1. V gave up 0 bases and J gave up 2 bases; unmatched junction bases: 2. Germline values: CDR1 SGHNT, CDR2 YYREEE (reference sequence). The CDR3 loop spans 15 amino acids. CDR3 region: CASSLAGTGNYGYTF. The CDR3, as DNA: TGTGCCAGCAGCTTGGCCGGGACAGGGAACTATGGCTACACCTTC.

The rearrangement uses TRBV9 and TRBJ2-1; 10 nucleotides line up with TRBD2. The CDR3 runs 15 residues. The junction had 10 bases not matched to a gene; V was cut back by 1 base and J by 12 bases. CDR1 is SGDLS, CDR2 YYNGEE, per germline. CDR3 protein: CASSVLAGEWGVQFF. CDR3 bases: TGTGCCAGCAGCGTACTAGCGGGAGAGTGGGGAGTGCAGTTCTTC.

The chain carries TRBV5-1 and TRBJ2-5; D might be TRBD1 (6 bases). This CDR3 comprises 15 residues. Germline V CDR1 and CDR2: SGHRS, YFSETQ. The V and J ends lost 0 bases and 5 bases respectively, with 14 bases between them. The CDR3 protein is CASSLEAGVGETQYF. CDR3 sequence (DNA): TGCGCCAGCAGCTTGGAGGCAGGGGTAGGGGAGACCCAGTACTTC.

The chain combines TRBV7-8 with TRBJ2-3; D is uncertain. The ends were cut back, 1 base at V and 6 bases at J, with 11 bases in the middle. The CDR3 length is 14 residues. Germline V CDR1 and CDR2: SGHVS, FQNEAQ. This chain's CDR3 is CASSLDGPLDTQYF. CDR3 coding DNA: TGTGCCAGCAGCTTAGATGGGCCGCTGGATACGCAGTATTTT.

This clone has just one count. The rearrangement uses TRBV4-1 and TRBJ1-4, with D perhaps TRBD1 (5 bases). Trimming stripped 5 bases from V and 0 bases from J, with 10 bases between. This CDR3 spans 15 amino acids. The germline CDR1 and CDR2 sequences are MGHRA and YSYEKL. In DNA, the CDR3 is TGCGCCAGCAGCATTCAGGGAACAACTAATGAAAAACTGTTTTTT. Translating gives CASSIQGTTNEKLFF.

Remarks on this clone: One end of the junction is discordant with germline, which a read error may explain. This chain connects TRBV7-7 to TRBJ2-5; 8 positions agree with TRBD1. Per germline, CDR1 SSHAT and CDR2 FNYEAQ (reference sequence). The CDR3 sequence is 15 residues long. The CDR3 bases are TGTGCTAGCAGCTTCGGCAGGGGGCTTACGGAGACCCAGTACTTC. This encodes CASSFGRGLTETQYF.

This clone was recorded a few times. This chain uses TRBV28 with TRBJ2-1; a possible D gene is TRBD2 (6 bases). The CDR3 loop spans 12 amino acids. Per germline, CDR1 MDHEN and CDR2 SYDVKM. Trimming stripped 2 bases from V and 8 bases from J, with 7 bases between. The CDR3 DNA follows: TGTGCCAGCAGTTTAGGGGAGGATGAGCAGTTCTTC. Amino acid sequence: CASSLGEDEQFF. Filled out from reference TRBV28 and TRBJ2-1, the complete variable domain reads DVKVTQSSRYLVKRTGEKVFLECVQDMDHENMFWYRQDPGLGLRLIYFSYDVKMKEKGDIPEGYSVSREKKERFSLILESASTNQTSMYLCASSLGEDEQFFGPGTRLTVL.

V and J are TRBV5-4 and TRBJ2-5, with D unclear. The CDR3 is made up of 13 amino acids. CDR1 is SGHNT and CDR2 is YYREEE in the germline V gene (reference sequence). Deletions cut 1 base from V and 4 bases from J, with 8 bases between. CDR3 in DNA: TGTGCCAGCAGCTTGAAACGCGGAGAGACCCAGTACTTC. Protein sequence: CASSLKRGETQYF.

The V and J genes are TRBV2 and TRBJ2-2; tentatively, D is TRBD1 or TRBD2 (5 bases each). CDR3 length: 13 residues. The V gene lost 1 base and the J gene lost 7 bases, with 7 bases spanning the gap. Germline loops: CDR1 SNHLY, CDR2 FYNNEI. CDR3 DNA: TGTGCCAGCAGTGAAGGGGGGAACGGGGAGCTGTTTTTT. Protein: CASSEGGNGELFF.

V is TRBV5-1 and J is TRBJ2-7; D is possibly TRBD2 (5 bases). Germline CDR1 SGHRS, CDR2 YFSETQ. Trimming pared 0 bases from V and 8 bases from J, leaving 18 bases between. This CDR3 spans 15 amino acids. The CDR3 DNA reads as TGCGCCAGCAGCTTGGCCGGGGATCAACCTGGGAAGCAGTACTTC. Translated, it gives CASSLAGDQPGKQYF.

V and J are TRBV15 and TRBJ1-5; TRBD1 is a possible D gene (5 bases). Trimming left V 0 bases short and J 6 bases short, with 6 bases between. CDR1 and CDR2 (germline): LNHNV, YYDKDF (reference sequence). The CDR3 length is 13 residues. CDR3 protein: CATSREGGQPQHF. In nucleotides, the CDR3 is TGTGCCACCAGCAGAGAGGGGGGTCAGCCCCAGCATTTT.

The chain links TRBV9 to TRBJ2-7; perhaps TRBD2 as D (6 bases). V shed 2 bases and J shed 6 bases, with 15 bases lying between them. Germline CDR1 is SGDLS and CDR2 is YYNGEE. The CDR3 runs to 14 residues. The CDR3 reads CASSVRGTLGEQYF. CDR3 sequence (DNA): TGTGCCAGCAGCGTCCGGGGGACTCTCGGCGAGCAGTACTTC. Supplemented by reference TRBV9 and TRBJ2-7, the full variable domain reads DSGVTQTPKHLITATGQRVTLRCSPRSGDLSVYWYQQSLDQGLQFLIQYYNGEERAKGNILERFSAQQFPDLHSELNLSSLELGDSALYFCASSVRGTLGEQYFGPGTRLTVT.

This chain links TRBV2 with TRBJ1-1; possibly TRBD1 for D (5 bases). The CDR3 extends over 15 amino acids. V shed 6 bases and J shed 1 base, with 15 bases lying between them. Germline CDR1 is SNHLY and CDR2 is FYNNEI. This chain's CDR3 is CASSREGRKNTEAFF. Here the CDR3 DNA reads TGTGCCAGCAGCAGAGAGGGACGGAAGAACACTGAAGCTTTCTTT.